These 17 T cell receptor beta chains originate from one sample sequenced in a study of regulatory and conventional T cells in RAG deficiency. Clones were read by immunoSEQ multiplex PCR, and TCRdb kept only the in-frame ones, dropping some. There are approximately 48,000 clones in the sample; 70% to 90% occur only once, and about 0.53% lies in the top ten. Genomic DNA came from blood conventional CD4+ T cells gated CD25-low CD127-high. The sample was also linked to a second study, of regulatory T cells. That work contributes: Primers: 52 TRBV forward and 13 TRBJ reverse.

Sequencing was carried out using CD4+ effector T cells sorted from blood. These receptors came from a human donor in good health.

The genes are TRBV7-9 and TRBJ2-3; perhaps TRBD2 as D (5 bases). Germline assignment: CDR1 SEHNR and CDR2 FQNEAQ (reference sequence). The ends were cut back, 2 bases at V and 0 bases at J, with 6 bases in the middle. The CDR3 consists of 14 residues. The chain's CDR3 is CASSLRTSTDTQYF. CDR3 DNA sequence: TGTGCCAGCAGCTTACGGACTAGCACAGATACGCAGTATTTT.

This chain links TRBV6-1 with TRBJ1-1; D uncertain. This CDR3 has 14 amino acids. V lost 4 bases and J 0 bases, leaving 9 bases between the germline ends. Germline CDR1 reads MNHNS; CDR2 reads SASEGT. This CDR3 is CASSAALLNTEAFF. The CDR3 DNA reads TGTGCCAGCAGTGCAGCGCTCTTGAACACTGAAGCTTTCTTT.

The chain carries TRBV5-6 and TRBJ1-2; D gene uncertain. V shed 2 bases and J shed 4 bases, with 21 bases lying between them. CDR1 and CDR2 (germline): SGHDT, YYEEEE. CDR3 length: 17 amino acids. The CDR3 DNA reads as TGTGCCAGCAGCTTTGGCAGCAATCCAGCGGTGGCCTATGGCTACACCTTC. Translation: CASSFGSNPAVAYGYTF.

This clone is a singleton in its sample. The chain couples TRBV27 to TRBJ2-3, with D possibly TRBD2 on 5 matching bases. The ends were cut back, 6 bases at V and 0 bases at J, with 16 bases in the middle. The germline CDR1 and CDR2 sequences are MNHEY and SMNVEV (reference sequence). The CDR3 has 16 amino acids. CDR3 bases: TGTGCCAGCAGCCGACTCGCGGAGGCTAGCACAGATACGCAGTATTTT. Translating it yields CASSRLAEASTDTQYF.

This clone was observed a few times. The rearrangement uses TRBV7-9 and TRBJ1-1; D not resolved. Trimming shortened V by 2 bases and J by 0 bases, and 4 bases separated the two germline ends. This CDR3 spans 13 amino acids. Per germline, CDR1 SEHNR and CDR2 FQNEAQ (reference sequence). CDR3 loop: CASSLILNTEAFF. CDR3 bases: TGTGCCAGCAGCTTAATCCTGAACACTGAAGCTTTCTTT.

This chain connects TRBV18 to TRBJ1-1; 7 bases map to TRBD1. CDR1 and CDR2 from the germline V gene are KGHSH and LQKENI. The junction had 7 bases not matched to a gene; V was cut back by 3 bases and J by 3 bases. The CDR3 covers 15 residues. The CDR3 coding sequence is TGTGCCAGCTCACCTACAGGGGAGTTGGACACTGAAGCTTTCTTT. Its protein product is CASSPTGELDTEAFF. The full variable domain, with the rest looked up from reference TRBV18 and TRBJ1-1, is NAGVMQNPRHLVRRRGQEARLRCSPMKGHSHVYWYRQLPEEGLKFMVYLQKENIIDESGMPKERFSAEFPKEGPSILRIQQVVRGDSAAYFCASSPTGELDTEAFFGQGTRLTVV.

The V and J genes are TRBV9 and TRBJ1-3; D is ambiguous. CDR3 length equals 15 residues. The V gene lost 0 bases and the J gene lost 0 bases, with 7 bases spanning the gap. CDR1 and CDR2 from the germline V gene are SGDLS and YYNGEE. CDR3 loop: CASSVGPSSGNTIYF. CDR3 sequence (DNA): TGTGCCAGCAGCGTAGGACCGAGCTCTGGAAACACCATATATTTT.

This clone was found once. The CDR3, as DNA: TGCGCCAGCAGCTTGGAAACAGGGACAAACTATGGCTACACCTTC. It specifies CASSLETGTNYGYTF. The chain couples TRBV5-1 to TRBJ1-2; a weak D match, TRBD1 (6 bases). This CDR3 is built from 15 residues. The V and J ends lost 0 bases and 2 bases respectively, with 11 bases between them. Germline loops: CDR1 SGHRS, CDR2 YFSETQ.

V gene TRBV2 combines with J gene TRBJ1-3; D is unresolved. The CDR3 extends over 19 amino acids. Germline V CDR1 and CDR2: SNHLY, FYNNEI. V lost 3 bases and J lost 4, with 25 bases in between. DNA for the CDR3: TGTGCCAGCAGTGACATGAGACAAACAACCTATAGGTCCGGAAACACCATATATTTT. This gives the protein CASSDMRQTTYRSGNTIYF.

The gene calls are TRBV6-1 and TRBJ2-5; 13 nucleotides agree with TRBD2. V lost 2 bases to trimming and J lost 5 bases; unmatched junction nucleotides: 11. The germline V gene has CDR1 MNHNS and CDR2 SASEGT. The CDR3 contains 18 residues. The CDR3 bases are TGTGCCAGCAGTGAAACTCAACTAGCGGGAGGGCCTTGGGAGACCCAGTACTTC. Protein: CASSETQLAGGPWETQYF.

CDR3: CASSKQGTEGYTF. CDR3 bases: TGTGCCAGCTCAAAACAGGGTACAGAGGGCTACACCTTC. The J gene is TRBJ1-2, the V gene TRBV18, with D perhaps matching TRBD1 (6 bases). CDR3 length equals 13 residues. V was pared by 5 bases and J by 8 bases, with 15 bases between. Germline V gene lookup returns CDR1 KGHSH and CDR2 LQKENI.

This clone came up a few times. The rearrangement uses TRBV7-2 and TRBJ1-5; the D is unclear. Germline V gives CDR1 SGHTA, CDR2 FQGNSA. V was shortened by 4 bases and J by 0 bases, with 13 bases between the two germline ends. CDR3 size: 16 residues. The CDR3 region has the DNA TGTGCCAGCAGCTCCCACCGAATGTATAGCAATCAGCCCCAGCATTTT. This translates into CASSSHRMYSNQPQHF.

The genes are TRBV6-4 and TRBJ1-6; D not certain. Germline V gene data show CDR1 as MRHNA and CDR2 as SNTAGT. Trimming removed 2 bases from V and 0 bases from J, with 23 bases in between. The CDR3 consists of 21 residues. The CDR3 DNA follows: TGTGCCAGCAGTGACCACCCCCCATTTGCTATTTTAAGCTCCTATAATTCACCCCTCCACTTT. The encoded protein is CASSDHPPFAILSSYNSPLHF.

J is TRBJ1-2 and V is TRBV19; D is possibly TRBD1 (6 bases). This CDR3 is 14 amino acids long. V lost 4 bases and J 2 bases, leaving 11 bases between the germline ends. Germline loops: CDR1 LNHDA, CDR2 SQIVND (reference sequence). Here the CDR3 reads CASSKDSLNYGYTF. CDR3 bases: TGTGCCAGTAGTAAGGACAGCCTCAACTATGGCTACACCTTC.

CDR3 region: CASSYYSTPAGELFF. In DNA, the CDR3 is TGTGCCAGCAGTTATTACTCCACTCCCGCCGGGGAGCTGTTTTTT. The chain is built from TRBV6-5 and TRBJ2-2; D gene uncertain. V dropped 3 bases and J dropped 6 bases, with 14 bases sitting between them. Germline V CDR1 and CDR2: MNHEY, SVGAGI. The CDR3 is 15 amino acids.

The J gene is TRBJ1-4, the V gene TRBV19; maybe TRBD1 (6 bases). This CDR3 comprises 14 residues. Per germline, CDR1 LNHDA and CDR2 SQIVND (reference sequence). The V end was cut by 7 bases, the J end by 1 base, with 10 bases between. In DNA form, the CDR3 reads TGTGCCAGTAAAACAGGGCGAACTAATGAAAAACTGTTTTTT. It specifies CASKTGRTNEKLFF.

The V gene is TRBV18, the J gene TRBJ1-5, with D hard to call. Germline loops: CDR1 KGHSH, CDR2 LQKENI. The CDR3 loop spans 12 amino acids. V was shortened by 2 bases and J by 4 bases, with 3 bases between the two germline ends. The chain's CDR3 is CASSPENQPQHF. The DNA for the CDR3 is TGTGCCAGCTCACCAGAAAATCAGCCCCAGCATTTT.